The 30 T cell receptor beta chains listed next were all sequenced from one sample in a study of blood T cell repertoires in COVID-19. TCRdb keeps only in-frame clones here, not all; method: immunoSEQ multiplex PCR. The profile shows tens of thousands of clones, approximately 85% of them singletons. Sequencing was done on a sample of peripheral blood. The receptors originated from a man in his fifties or sixties with acute or convalescent COVID-19.

This rearrangement joins TRBV29-1 to TRBJ2-2, with 7 nucleotides matching TRBD2. After removal of 5 bases from V and 2 bases from J, the junction contained 8 bases not matched to a gene. CDR1 is SQVTM and CDR2 is ANQGSEA in the germline V gene. This CDR3 is 15 amino acids long. DNA for the CDR3: TGCAGCGTTACCTTTGCTAGCGGAAACACCGGGGAGCTGTTTTTT. It encodes CSVTFASGNTGELFF.

The chain joins TRBV19 to TRBJ1-5; 8 bases map to TRBD1. Trimming at V came to 5 bases and at J to 5 bases, leaving 5 bases not matched to a gene. The V gene's germline CDR1 is LNHDA and CDR2 SQIVND (reference sequence). The CDR3 is 14 amino acids. In DNA form, the CDR3 reads TGTGCCAGTAGTGATTCAGGGGGCTATCAGCCCCAGCATTTT. Encoded protein: CASSDSGGYQPQHF. Complete variable domain (other parts from reference TRBV19 and TRBJ1-5): DGGITQSPKYLFRKEGQNVTLSCEQNLNHDAMYWYRQDPGQGLRLIYYSQIVNDFQKGDIAEGYSVSREKKESFPLTVTSAQKNPTAFYLCASSDSGGYQPQHFGDGTRLSIL.

The chain links TRBV10-3 to TRBJ2-3; TRBD2 agrees at 14 bases. Per the germline V gene, CDR1 is ENHRY and CDR2 is SYGVKD. Trimming at V came to 3 bases and at J to 6 bases, leaving 5 bases not matched to a gene. The CDR3 extends over 16 amino acids. The DNA for the CDR3 is TGTGCCATCAGTGATATGGGACTAGCGGGAGCGGATACGCAGTATTTT. Protein product: CAISDMGLAGADTQYF.

The V call is TRBV6-5, the J call TRBJ1-5; weak D call: TRBD1 (5 bases). The CDR3 runs 14 residues. Germline V CDR1 and CDR2: MNHEY, SVGAGI. The V end lost 1 base, the J end lost 7 bases, and 11 bases lay between the germline ends. CDR3 in DNA: TGTGCCAGCAGTTACTATTCGGGGGGACAGCCCCAGCATTTT. This codes for CASSYYSGGQPQHF.

This chain joins TRBV30 and TRBJ2-3; D not resolved. CDR1 and CDR2 from the germline V gene are GTSNPN and SVGIG (reference sequence). V shed 5 bases and J shed 2 bases, with 8 bases lying between them. The CDR3 has 12 residues. The CDR3, as DNA: TGTGCCTGGTCGGCGGACACAGATACGCAGTATTTT. Residues: CAWSADTDTQYF.

The chain joins TRBV2 to TRBJ1-2, with 7 nucleotides matching TRBD1. In germline, CDR1 is SNHLY, CDR2 FYNNEI. Losses at the gene ends were 10 bases for V and 3 bases for J; bases not matched to a gene: 11. The CDR3 has 14 residues. DNA for the CDR3: TGTGCCACCCGAGGGGGAGGACAGGACTATGGCTACACCTTC. Residues: CATRGGGQDYGYTF.

This chain connects TRBV6-1 to TRBJ1-2; tentative D call: TRBD1 (5 bases). Trimming pared 6 bases from V and 4 bases from J, leaving 12 bases between. The V gene's germline CDR1 is MNHNS and CDR2 SASEGT. The CDR3 loop spans 13 amino acids. The DNA of the CDR3 is TGTGCCAGCAGGTCTGACAGCCCCTATGGCTACACCTTC. It translates to CASRSDSPYGYTF.

In this sample, this clone turned up once. This chain links TRBV7-2 with TRBJ2-5; TRBD2 is a possible D gene (5 bases). This CDR3 has 13 residues. Germline values: CDR1 SGHTA, CDR2 FQGNSA. V shed 2 bases and J shed 7 bases, with 11 bases lying between them. As DNA, the CDR3 is TGTGCCAGCAGCTTACTAGGAGGAGGGACCCAGTACTTC. Amino acid sequence: CASSLLGGGTQYF. Combining the CDR3 with reference TRBV7-2 and TRBJ2-5 gives the whole variable domain GAGVSQSPSNKVTEKGKDVELRCDPISGHTALYWYRQSLGQGLEFLIYFQGNSAPDKSGLPSDRFSAERTGGSVSTLTIQRTQQEDSAVYLCASSLLGGGTQYFGPGTRLLVL.

J is TRBJ1-1 and V is TRBV19; D gene ambiguous. This CDR3 region has 14 residues. Between the trimmed V and J ends, which lost 7 bases and 5 bases, there was a span of 17 bases. CDR1 and CDR2 (germline): LNHDA, SQIVND (reference sequence). The CDR3 here is CASIRTFSGTEAFF. In DNA, the CDR3 is TGTGCCAGTATCCGGACTTTTTCTGGGACTGAAGCTTTCTTT.

Concerning this clone: At one end, the junction sequence differs from germline, possibly due to a read error. The V gene is TRBV6-2 or TRBV6-3, the J gene TRBJ1-1; possibly TRBD1 for D (6 bases). This CDR3 spans 15 amino acids. Germline CDR1 MNHEY, CDR2 SVGEGT. The CDR3 is CASSDSMGALGEAFF. The CDR3 nucleotides read TGTGCCAGCAGTGACTCTATGGGGGCCCTCGGTGAAGCTTTCTTT.

This chain links TRBV7-8 with TRBJ2-7, with 9 bases lining up with TRBD1. The CDR3 contains 14 residues. V lost 5 bases, J lost 3 bases, and 5 bases stayed unmatched. Germline lookup yields CDR1 SGHVS and CDR2 FQNEAQ. The DNA of the CDR3 is TGTGCCAGCAGCACCCGGACAGGGGTCTACGAGCAGTACTTC. Protein: CASSTRTGVYEQYF.

The V and J genes are TRBV7-8 and TRBJ1-2; D unresolved. The CDR3 loop spans 16 amino acids. The V and J ends lost 1 base and 2 bases respectively, with 14 bases between them. In germline, CDR1 is SGHVS, CDR2 FQNEAQ. The CDR3: CASSLGAANANYGYTF. The CDR3 DNA sequence: TGTGCCAGCAGCTTAGGTGCGGCAAACGCGAACTATGGCTACACCTTC.

The chain combines TRBV7-9 with TRBJ1-3; D possibly corresponds to TRBD1 (5 bases). Looked up from germline, CDR1 is SEHNR and CDR2 is FQNEAQ (reference sequence). V lost 5 bases and J 7 bases, leaving 9 bases between the germline ends. The length of the CDR3 is 12 residues. The CDR3 protein is CASSRRGNTIYF. In DNA, the CDR3 is TGTGCCAGCAGCCGGAGGGGTAACACCATATATTTT.

This chain uses TRBV15 with TRBJ1-6; perhaps TRBD1 as D (5 bases). The V and J ends lost 1 base and 10 bases respectively, with 8 bases between them. Per germline, CDR1 LNHNV and CDR2 YYDKDF (reference sequence). The CDR3 runs 13 residues. The CDR3 loop reads CATSRAGGSPLHF. The CDR3 nucleotides are TGTGCCACCAGCAGAGCGGGGGGGTCACCCCTCCACTTT.

The J gene is TRBJ2-1, the V gene TRBV7-9, with TRBD2 matching over 11 bases. The germline V gene has CDR1 SEHNR and CDR2 FQNEAQ (reference sequence). The CDR3 consists of 18 residues. V shed 6 bases and J 4 bases; nucleotides not matched to a gene: 14. The CDR3: CASSPKFRLAGLYNEQFF. CDR3 DNA: TGTGCCAGCAGTCCCAAGTTCAGACTAGCGGGGCTTTACAATGAGCAGTTCTTC.

The genes are TRBV30 and TRBJ1-2; 12 bases map to TRBD1. Germline V gives CDR1 GTSNPN, CDR2 SVGIG (reference sequence). With V trimmed by 4 bases and J by 12 bases, 9 bases remained unmatched. The CDR3 sequence is 13 residues long. CDR3 bases: TGTGCCTGGACCCAGATGGGGACAGGGGGCCACACCTTC. Protein product: CAWTQMGTGGHTF.

The chain is built from TRBV28 and TRBJ2-5; 7 bases agree with TRBD2. The length of the CDR3 is 17 residues. V was pared by 5 bases and J by 4 bases, with 16 bases of the junction left unmatched. Per the germline V gene, CDR1 is MDHEN and CDR2 is SYDVKM. CDR3 bases: TGTGCCAGCAGTCCCCCCGCCAGCGGGGCCGAGGGAGAGACCCAGTACTTC. It codes for CASSPPASGAEGETQYF. The entire variable domain, with the rest obtained from reference TRBV28 and TRBJ2-5, is as follows: DVKVTQSSRYLVKRTGEKVFLECVQDMDHENMFWYRQDPGLGLRLIYFSYDVKMKEKGDIPEGYSVSREKKERFSLILESASTNQTSMYLCASSPPASGAEGETQYFGPGTRLLVL.

CDR3 sequence (DNA): TGTGCCAGCTCACCAATTACCGGGGCTGGGGCCAACGTCCTGACTTTC. Protein product: CASSPITGAGANVLTF. The chain carries TRBV18 and TRBJ2-6, with D possibly TRBD2 on 5 matching bases. The CDR3 runs to 16 residues. Germline V CDR1 and CDR2: KGHSH, LQKENI. V lost 2 bases and J lost 2, with 10 bases in between.

In its sample, this clone was seen once. The chain recombines TRBV20-1 with TRBJ2-2, with 7 bases fitting TRBD2. The CDR3 is 14 amino acids. The J segment lost 7 bases and the V segment lost 6 bases, leaving 11 bases of the junction unmatched. CDR1 and CDR2 from the germline V gene are DFQATT and SNEGSKA (reference sequence). The CDR3 DNA sequence: TGCAGTGCCAGTCCGGGCGGGGGTCACGGGGAGCTGTTTTTT. Translated: CSASPGGGHGELFF.

The chain is built from TRBV25-1 and TRBJ2-3; 13 nucleotides align to TRBD2. The CDR3 sequence is 13 residues long. Germline CDR1 is MGHDK and CDR2 is SYGVNS. V gave up 10 bases and J gave up 6 bases; unmatched junction bases: 4. The CDR3 bases are TGTGCCATCGGACTAGCGGGAGCGGATACGCAGTATTTT. Its translation: CAIGLAGADTQYF.

Here the CDR3 reads CASRDPGQPTEKLFF. The CDR3, as DNA: TGTGCCAGCAGGGACCCGGGACAGCCGACTGAAAAACTGTTTTTT. The chain joins TRBV6-5 to TRBJ1-4; 7 bases fit TRBD1. CDR1 and CDR2 from the germline V gene are MNHEY and SVGAGI. The CDR3 is made up of 15 amino acids. Losses at the gene ends were 6 bases for V and 7 bases for J; bases not matched to a gene: 11.

The chain joins TRBV11-2 to TRBJ1-2; 7 nucleotides line up with TRBD1. The V gene's germline CDR1 is SGHAT and CDR2 FQNNGV. After removal of 0 bases from V and 7 bases from J, the junction contained 2 bases not matched to a gene. There are 13 residues in the CDR3. CDR3 region: CASSLEQGSGYTF. In nucleotides, the CDR3 is TGTGCCAGCAGCTTAGAACAGGGGAGTGGCTACACCTTC.

The chain links TRBV6-5 to TRBJ1-3, with D possibly being TRBD1 (6 bases). The CDR3 is 14 amino acids. Trimming removed 7 bases at V and 0 bases at J, with 10 bases between. CDR1 is MNHEY, CDR2 SVGAGI, per germline. The CDR3: CASTTGSSGNTIYF. The CDR3 nucleotides are TGTGCCAGCACTACAGGGAGCTCTGGAAACACCATATATTTT.

The chain uses TRBV29-1 and TRBJ1-5; 8 bases agree with TRBD1. The V gene's germline CDR1 is SQVTM and CDR2 ANQGSEA. V lost 4 bases to trimming and J lost 1 base; unmatched junction nucleotides: 3. This CDR3 is built from 14 residues. DNA for the CDR3: TGCAGCGTTGGGACAGGGAGGAGCAATCAGCCCCAGCATTTT. Encoded protein: CSVGTGRSNQPQHF.

CDR3: CASYGTGVSYEQYF. CDR3 in DNA: TGTGCCAGCTACGGGACAGGGGTATCCTACGAGCAGTACTTC. V is TRBV6-5 and J is TRBJ2-7; 10 nucleotides match TRBD1. With 8 bases clipped from V and 1 base from J, the junction kept 5 bases outside the gene matches. The CDR3 sequence is 14 residues long. CDR1 is MNHEY and CDR2 is SVGAGI in the germline V gene.

The V call is TRBV11-2, the J call TRBJ1-5; perhaps TRBD1 as D (5 bases). The CDR3 extends over 14 amino acids. Trimming shortened V by 3 bases and J by 9 bases, and 15 bases separated the two germline ends. Germline lookup yields CDR1 SGHAT and CDR2 FQNNGV. In DNA form, the CDR3 reads TGTGCCAGCAGCTTGGACGGACCAGGGCGGCCCCAGCATTTT. It codes for CASSLDGPGRPQHF.

V and J are TRBV29-1 and TRBJ1-1; D gene ambiguous. Per germline, CDR1 SQVTM and CDR2 ANQGSEA. V dropped 7 bases and J dropped 0 bases, with 12 bases sitting between them. This CDR3 contains 13 residues. CDR3 DNA: TGCAGCGGCGCGTCGGGAGTGAACACTGAAGCTTTCTTT. It is translated as CSGASGVNTEAFF.

CDR3 amino acids: CASTRSLGTGGGNSPLHF. DNA of the CDR3: TGTGCCAGCACCCGCAGCCTCGGGACAGGGGGTGGGAATTCACCCCTCCACTTT. The chain recombines TRBV3-1 (or the pseudogene TRBV3-2) with TRBJ1-6; TRBD1 aligns across 11 bases. Germline trimming cut 7 bases from V and 7 bases from J; bases unmatched to any gene: 15. Germline V gene sequence: CDR1 LGHDT, CDR2 YNNKEL (reference sequence). CDR3 length: 18 amino acids.

The chain uses TRBV28 and TRBJ2-3, with 7 bases that match TRBD1. This CDR3 is 16 amino acids long. The junction had 8 bases not matched to a gene; V was cut back by 5 bases and J by 0 bases. Germline values: CDR1 MDHEN, CDR2 SYDVKM. The CDR3 nucleotides read TGTGCCAGCAGTCCCCCCCTGGGACAGAGCACAGATACGCAGTATTTT. Translation gives CASSPPLGQSTDTQYF.

The CDR3 loop is CAISPGTSASNEQFF. The DNA for the CDR3 is TGTGCCATCTCACCCGGGACTAGCGCCTCCAATGAGCAGTTCTTC. This sequence joins TRBV10-3 and TRBJ2-1, with TRBD2 matching 10 bases. This CDR3 region has 15 residues. With V trimmed by 8 bases and J by 6 bases, 10 bases remained unmatched. Germline V lookup: CDR1 ENHRY, CDR2 SYGVKD.